The entry that follows covers one T cell receptor beta chain sequence. Antigen: not known. A junction boundary mismatches the germline segment, possibly from a read error. The CDR3 runs 16 residues. Germline-derived CDR1 and CDR2 are SGHRS and YFSETQ. The record originates from a study of post-analysis software for immune sequencing data. Background on the study: The disease courses covered relapsing-remitting, secondary progressive and progressive-relapsing multiple sclerosis. Regarding the study as a whole: Compared with controls, patients showed significantly lower normalized Chao1 diversity. Comparison of patients with controls showed five or six TRBV segments more frequent in patients, TRBV5-6, TRBV5-1 and TRBV20-1 among them.

cDNA libraries of TCR beta carried unique molecular identifiers. TCRdb re-derived calls from the PCR reads in MiXCR, one entry per CDR3 protein. Among about 500,000 distinct CDR3 sequences, around 40% were seen once, and the ten largest hold roughly 12%. The source material was blood. The V gene is TRBV5-1, the J gene TRBJ2-7, with 8 bases fitting TRBD2. This receptor was identified in a girl between 5 and 17 years old with multiple sclerosis. The CDR3 sequence is CASSPGGVTSSHEQYF. DNA for the CDR3: TGCGCCAGCAGCCCGGGGGGGGTAACGAGCTCCCACGAGCAGTACTTC.